This T cell receptor beta chain was identified during a study of shared clonotypes between healthy human individuals. Several immunoSEQ plates held equal portions of the genomic DNA taken from each subset. Measured with immunoSEQ multiplex PCR; TCRdb has only the in-frame clones, and not every one. The sample contains some 2.1 million clones, around 93% of which appear only once. This CDR3 is built from 14 residues. Terminally differentiated effector memory CD45RA+ cells were excluded from the naive CD8 cells, which were CD45RO-negative and positively selected for CCR7. This clone has only one observation.

This TCR came from a man between 18 and 29 years old in good health. Some clones in this sample may be carry-over from other donors' samples. The V call is TRBV21-1, the J call TRBJ2-7; the table names TRBD1, a call not compared with the DNA. TRBV21-1 is given as a pseudogene. Material for sequencing was naive CD8+ T cells from PBMCs. CDR3 in amino acids: CASSPRTGRYEQYF. Here the CDR3 DNA reads TGTGCCAGCAGCCCCCGGACAGGACGGTACGAGCAGTACTTC.